The clone carrying this T cell receptor (beta chain) showed up just a few times. Its antigen is unidentified. These data originate in a study of cytomegalovirus exposure and HLA in healthy donors. Whole-study context: As released early, the data held roughly 85 million unique TCRs from HLA-typed donors.

The PCR used 60 Vbeta and 13 Jbeta primers. This table comes from immunoSEQ multiplex PCR, and its TCRdb copy is limited to in-frame clones, with some not included. Of about 140,000 clones in the sample, more than 60% were seen once. Whole-study results and caveats: A further, later analysis showed that HLA-associated TCR beta chains (compared with equally common others) were more clonally expanded. A later analysis found common viral pathogens apparently linked to several of the most significant clusters. Later work found most CMV-associated TCR beta chains apparently HLA-restricted.

CDR1 is MDHEN, CDR2 SYDVKM, per germline. This CDR3 contains 16 residues. V was trimmed by 3 bases and J by 4 bases, leaving 18 bases between them. The sequence was collected from a woman aged 45 to 65 in good health and CMV-seropositive. The sequenced sample consisted of PBMCs. The chain has TRBV28 and TRBJ1-1, with D uncertain. CDR3 loop: CASSFPRHSMGTEAFF. Written as DNA, the CDR3 is TGTGCCAGCAGTTTCCCCCGACACAGTATGGGCACTGAAGCTTTCTTT.